These 8 T cell receptor beta chains share one sample of origin, sequenced in a study of cytomegalovirus exposure and HLA in healthy donors. Both 60 Vbeta primers and 13 Jbeta primers went into the PCR. Measured with immunoSEQ multiplex PCR; TCRdb has only the in-frame clones, and not every one. The table has about 57,000 clones, roughly four fifths seen once. Sequencing used PBMCs. All receptors derive from a man aged 25-45 years in good health and CMV-seronegative.

The rearrangement joins TRBV7-2 to TRBJ1-3; perhaps TRBD1 as D (5 bases). The CDR3 contains 15 residues. V shed 5 bases and J shed 4 bases, with 15 bases lying between them. Germline V gene data show CDR1 as SGHTA and CDR2 as FQGNSA. Written as DNA, the CDR3 is TGTGCCAGCAGCCGCGACAGTTCTCTCGGAAACACCATATATTTT. This gives the protein CASSRDSSLGNTIYF.

The rearrangement uses TRBV27 and TRBJ2-1; D might be TRBD2 (6 bases). V was cut by 2 bases and J by 10 bases, with 9 bases left in between. The CDR3 runs 12 residues. Germline lookup yields CDR1 MNHEY and CDR2 SMNVEV (reference sequence). The CDR3 region is CASSLQGGEQFF. For the CDR3, the DNA is TGTGCCAGCAGTTTACAGGGAGGCGAGCAGTTCTTC.

This clone showed up just once. The genes are TRBV7-9 and TRBJ1-1; D perhaps matches TRBD1 (6 bases). The V end was cut by 3 bases, the J end by 7 bases, with 9 bases between. The CDR3 contains 12 residues. From germline, CDR1 is SEHNR and CDR2 FQNEAQ (reference sequence). CDR3 in amino acids: CASSLDSVEAFF. In nucleotides, the CDR3 is TGTGCCAGCAGCTTGGACAGCGTTGAAGCTTTCTTT.

The CDR3 bases are TGTGCCAGCAGCTTAGAGGAGGAAAATGGTTCACCCCTCCACTTT. This gives the protein CASSLEEENGSPLHF. The rearrangement joins TRBV7-9 to TRBJ1-6; D uncertain. The germline CDR1 and CDR2 sequences are SEHNR and FQNEAQ (reference sequence). Trimming removed 1 base from V and 9 bases from J, with 13 bases in between. The CDR3 covers 15 residues. Filled out from reference TRBV7-9 and TRBJ1-6, the complete variable domain reads DTGVSQNPRHKITKRGQNVTFRCDPISEHNRLYWYRQTLGQGPEFLTYFQNEAQLEKSRLLSDRFSAERPKGSFSTLEIQRTEQGDSAMYLCASSLEEENGSPLHFGNGTRLTVT.

The chain carries TRBV5-8 and TRBJ2-1, with a possible D match to TRBD2 (5 bases). This CDR3 region has 15 residues. Germline V CDR1 and CDR2: SGHTS, YDEGEE. Trimming took 0 bases from V and 0 from J, leaving 7 bases between them. CDR3 nucleotides: TGTGCCAGCAGCTTGGGTGAGGGCTCCTACAATGAGCAGTTCTTC. As protein: CASSLGEGSYNEQFF.

This clone has just a few counts. The chain recombines TRBV2 with TRBJ2-1, with D maybe TRBD2 (5 bases). The germline V gene has CDR1 SNHLY and CDR2 FYNNEI. Between the trimmed V and J ends, which lost 6 bases and 7 bases, there was a span of 13 bases. This CDR3 is 13 amino acids long. CDR3 bases: TGTGCCAGCAGAGAACTAGTATCAAATGAGCAGTTCTTC. Residues: CASRELVSNEQFF.

This clone appeared a few times. CDR3 in amino acids: CASSQEDRQGALQQYF. As DNA, the CDR3 is TGCGCCAGCAGCCAAGAGGACCGACAGGGGGCTCTTCAGCAGTACTTC. The chain uses TRBV4-1 and TRBJ2-7, with 10 bases fitting TRBD1. The germline gives CDR1 MGHRA, CDR2 YSYEKL. The trim removed 0 bases at V and 8 bases at J, leaving 10 bases unmatched. This CDR3 comprises 16 residues.

This clone was recorded only once. For the CDR3, the DNA is TGTGCCAGCAGCGTAGGGACGGGGGGGAATCCTCATGAATCCGACACTGAAGCTTTCTTT. Translating it yields CASSVGTGGNPHESDTEAFF. This chain uses TRBV9 with TRBJ1-1; tentative D call: TRBD1 (5 bases). CDR1 and CDR2 from the germline V gene are SGDLS and YYNGEE. V lost 0 bases to trimming and J lost 3 bases, with 27 bases between them. The CDR3 totals 20 residues.